The 6 T cell receptor beta chains reported below all come from one sample, sequenced in a study of T-cell memory formation after mild COVID-19 (dated by TCRdb to 2020 to 2022). The library was produced with 5' RACE. The sequencer was an Illumina NovaSeq 6000. TCRdb trimmed the raw reads at Q25, called clones with MiXCR and kept productive beta chains. A single entry per CDR3 protein holds the most common genes and DNA from its merged rows. The sample table shows about 360,000 distinct CDR3 sequences, and approximately 15% are seen once. The ten largest clones capture 22% of the sample. Sequencing input: PBMCs or a T cell subset sorted from them (not recorded which). The receptors shown here come from a man aged 18 to 29 who had mild COVID-19 (a few samples of this study predate the infection). The sample titles of this study are shuffled in the database, so cell type and time point are left out; the donor was told from shared clones.

The chain recombines TRBV25-1 with TRBJ1-4; TRBD1 matches at 10 bases. Germline-derived CDR1 and CDR2 are MGHDK and SYGVNS. This CDR3 has 15 amino acids. The J segment lost 8 bases and the V segment lost 3 bases, leaving 6 bases of the junction unmatched. The chain's CDR3 is CASSDSGTGAEKLFF. In DNA, the CDR3 is TGTGCCAGCAGTGACTCCGGGACAGGGGCGGAAAAACTGTTTTTT.

This clonotype was found many times. The chain carries TRBV9 and TRBJ2-5, with a possible D match to TRBD2 (5 bases). The CDR3 consists of 12 residues. The V end lost 3 bases, the J end lost 7 bases, and 10 bases lay between the germline ends. Germline V gene data show CDR1 as SGDLS and CDR2 as YYNGEE. CDR3: CASSEAEGTQYF. The CDR3 DNA reads TGTGCCAGCAGCGAGGCCGAGGGGACCCAGTACTTC. Full variable domain (missing parts from reference TRBV9 and TRBJ2-5): DSGVTQTPKHLITATGQRVTLRCSPRSGDLSVYWYQQSLDQGLQFLIQYYNGEERAKGNILERFSAQQFPDLHSELNLSSLELGDSALYFCASSEAEGTQYFGPGTRLLVL.

The chain uses TRBV4-1 and TRBJ2-3; perhaps TRBD1 as D (5 bases). V lost 0 bases and J 0 bases, leaving 13 bases between the germline ends. The CDR3 covers 17 residues. Per germline, CDR1 MGHRA and CDR2 YSYEKL. CDR3 coding DNA: TGCGCCAGCAGCCAAGAGGGGCGGATAAGTAGCACAGATACGCAGTATTTT. The encoded protein is CASSQEGRISSTDTQYF.

V usage is TRBV20-1 and J usage is TRBJ1-5; D gene ambiguous. The ends were cut back, 3 bases at V and 4 bases at J, with 10 bases in the middle. In germline, CDR1 is DFQATT, CDR2 SNEGSKA (reference sequence). This CDR3 contains 13 residues. CDR3 sequence reads: CSARGFRNQPQHF. The CDR3 DNA is TGCAGTGCTAGGGGGTTTCGAAATCAGCCCCAGCATTTT.

In its sample, this clonotype was seen many times. The V gene is TRBV5-1, the J gene TRBJ1-3; D perhaps matches TRBD1 (5 bases). CDR1 SGHRS and CDR2 YFSETQ come from the germline V gene. With 4 bases removed from V and 0 bases from J, the gap between germline ends came to 17 bases. There are 17 residues in the CDR3. Here the CDR3 DNA reads TGCGCCAGCAGCCCAGGCTACAGGCCTGCCTCTGGAAACACCATATATTTT. This translates into CASSPGYRPASGNTIYF. Complete variable domain (other parts from reference TRBV5-1 and TRBJ1-3): KAGVTQTPRYLIKTRGQQVTLSCSPISGHRSVSWYQQTPGQGLQFLFEYFSETQRNKGNFPGRFSGRQFSNSRSEMNVSTLELGDSALYLCASSPGYRPASGNTIYFGEGSWLTVV.

This clonotype was seen a few times. J is TRBJ2-1 and V is TRBV20-1; 14 positions match TRBD2. This CDR3 region has 15 residues. From germline, CDR1 is DFQATT and CDR2 SNEGSKA (reference sequence). Trimming took 3 bases from V and 6 from J; bases not matched to a gene: 4. CDR3 loop: CSASKTSGGVNEQFF. The CDR3 coding sequence is TGCAGTGCTAGCAAGACTAGCGGGGGGGTCAATGAGCAGTTCTTC.